The 21 T cell receptor beta chains in this list originate from one sample, sequenced in a study of blood T cells in healthy people across ages. It was with a sample-barcoded 5' primer and a J-beta primer mix that a second PCR of roughly 7 to 12 cycles was run. A single record per CDR3 protein comes from TCRdb applying MiXCR to the 5' RACE reads. Of roughly 700,000 distinct CDR3 sequences in the sample, 49% were seen once. Specimen: blood. The receptors stem from a woman aged 55 to 70 in good health.

V and J are TRBV6-5 and TRBJ1-2; D remains ambiguous. Trimming shortened V by 6 bases and J by 4 bases, and 12 bases separated the two germline ends. Germline CDR1 reads MNHEY; CDR2 reads SVGAGI. The CDR3 has 13 amino acids. The CDR3 sequence is CASSPSTTYGYTF. The CDR3 DNA sequence: TGTGCCAGCAGCCCTAGTACGACCTATGGCTACACCTTC.

This chain uses TRBV7-8 with TRBJ2-3, with TRBD2 matching over 12 bases. Germline values: CDR1 SGHVS, CDR2 FQNEAQ. With 2 bases clipped from V and 6 bases from J, the junction kept 12 bases outside the gene matches. The CDR3 extends over 18 amino acids. Here the CDR3 reads CASSLLGLAGPKRDTQYF. In nucleotides, the CDR3 is TGTGCCAGCAGCTTATTAGGACTAGCGGGACCCAAAAGGGATACGCAGTATTTT.

V gene TRBV28 combines with J gene TRBJ2-5; D may be TRBD2 (7 bases). The CDR3 has 14 residues. The ends were cut back, 8 bases at V and 5 bases at J, with 18 bases in the middle. Germline V gives CDR1 MDHEN, CDR2 SYDVKM. In DNA form, the CDR3 reads TGTGCCAGCTCTATCCGAGGGGGGGCCGAGACCCAGTACTTC. Its protein product is CASSIRGGAETQYF.

This clonotype was counted only a few times. The chain recombines TRBV3-1 with TRBJ1-2; tentative D call: TRBD1 (5 bases). V was cut by 1 base and J by 4 bases, with 13 bases left in between. This CDR3 has 15 residues. Germline loops: CDR1 LGHDT, CDR2 YNNKEL (reference sequence). Here the CDR3 DNA reads TGTGCCAGCAGCCAAGTTGGCAGGGTGACCTATGGCTACACCTTC. It codes for CASSQVGRVTYGYTF.

This chain joins TRBV27 and TRBJ2-1; D possibly uses TRBD1 or TRBD2 (5 bases each). The V gene's germline CDR1 is MNHEY and CDR2 SMNVEV (reference sequence). This CDR3 comprises 15 residues. Trimming took 6 bases from V and 0 from J, leaving 12 bases between them. The CDR3 loop reads CASRQRTPSYNEQFF. CDR3 bases: TGTGCCAGCAGACAGCGGACACCCTCCTACAATGAGCAGTTCTTC.

The rearrangement links TRBV28 to TRBJ2-1; D unclear. CDR3 length: 12 amino acids. The V gene's germline CDR1 is MDHEN and CDR2 SYDVKM. The V end lost 2 bases, the J end lost 10 bases, and 9 bases lay between the germline ends. In DNA form, the CDR3 reads TGTGCCAGCAGTTTAACATGGCGCGAGCAGTTCTTC. Amino acids: CASSLTWREQFF.

In the case of this clonotype: A much larger clone differs by one base, so this may be a read error. V is TRBV20-1 and J is TRBJ2-7; 11 bases map to TRBD2. CDR1 is DFQATT and CDR2 is SNEGSKA in the germline V gene (reference sequence). The CDR3 sequence is 12 residues long. The CDR3 DNA reads TGCAGCCTTAGCGGGAGGGCCGAAGGGCAGTACTTC. Translating gives CSLSGRAEGQYF.

With regard to this clonotype: The junction and the germline gene differ at one end; a read error may be behind it. The chain is built from TRBV3-1 and TRBJ2-1; 7 nucleotides agree with TRBD2. This CDR3 contains 13 residues. From germline, CDR1 is LGHDT and CDR2 YNNKEL (reference sequence). The CDR3 sequence is CAGSDWTSVEQFF. DNA for the CDR3: TGTGCCGGCAGCGACTGGACTAGTGTTGAGCAGTTCTTC.

This clonotype was counted a few times. This chain joins TRBV7-2 and TRBJ2-5; 8 nucleotides agree with TRBD1. V dropped 5 bases and J dropped 4; count of bases not matched to a gene: 9. The germline V gene encodes CDR1 SGHTA and CDR2 FQGNSA. The CDR3 has 15 residues. This chain's CDR3 is CASSPGTGSRETQYF. The CDR3 DNA is TGTGCCAGCAGCCCCGGGACAGGAAGTCGAGAGACCCAGTACTTC.

This chain links TRBV4-3 with TRBJ2-7; TRBD1 matches 9 bases. CDR3 length equals 16 residues. After removal of 0 bases from V and 6 bases from J, the junction contained 9 bases not matched to a gene. CDR1 is LGHNA and CDR2 is YSLEER in the germline V gene. CDR3 sequence reads: CASSQDSTGGRREQYF. In DNA form, the CDR3 reads TGCGCCAGCAGCCAAGACTCGACAGGGGGGCGACGCGAGCAGTACTTC.

V is TRBV12-3 or TRBV12-4 and J is TRBJ2-7, with 8 bases lining up with TRBD1. The junction had 6 bases not matched to a gene; V was cut back by 6 bases and J by 2 bases. The CDR3 spans 14 residues. The CDR3 region is CASSGMDRAYEQYF. The CDR3 bases are TGTGCCAGCAGCGGGATGGACAGGGCCTACGAGCAGTACTTC.

This clonotype was seen just once. The genes are TRBV27 and TRBJ2-1, with D perhaps given as TRBD1 or TRBD2 (5 bases each). V gave up 3 bases and J gave up 10 bases, with 25 bases separating them. The germline CDR1 and CDR2 sequences are MNHEY and SMNVEV (reference sequence). The CDR3 is 17 amino acids. The CDR3 region has the DNA TGTGCCAGCAGTTTCTACCGGACCCAGGGAGAGATTGGGGAGCAGTTCTTC. This sequence encodes CASSFYRTQGEIGEQFF.

Comments on this clonotype: It may be a read error: a sequence one base away is much more abundant. The chain has TRBV4-2 and TRBJ1-5; D ambiguous. V lost 0 bases and J lost 4, with 4 bases in between. The CDR3 runs to 13 residues. In germline, CDR1 is LGHNA, CDR2 YNFKEQ. CDR3 region: CASSQEYNQPQHF. Written as DNA, the CDR3 is TGTGCCAGCAGCCAAGAGTATAATCAGCCCCAGCATTTT.

For the CDR3, the DNA is TGTGCCAGCAGCGCCCGACTAGCGGGAGAAAGGGACAATGAGCAGTACTTC. Translated: CASSARLAGERDNEQYF. V and J are TRBV7-2 and TRBJ2-7, with 12 bases lining up with TRBD2. Losses at the gene ends were 5 bases for V and 7 bases for J; bases not matched to a gene: 15. Germline V gene sequence: CDR1 SGHTA, CDR2 FQGNSA. CDR3 length: 17 residues.

The J gene is TRBJ2-1, the V gene TRBV6-5, with 8 nucleotides matching TRBD2. Germline values: CDR1 MNHEY, CDR2 SVGAGI. Germline trimming cut 5 bases from V and 10 bases from J; bases unmatched to any gene: 7. This CDR3 is built from 13 residues. The CDR3 loop reads CASSGGRGGEQFF. The CDR3 nucleotides are TGTGCCAGCAGTGGGGGTCGGGGGGGCGAGCAGTTCTTC.

As to this clonotype: Its ends do not fully match the called genes, so a read error is possible. This chain joins TRBV20-1 and TRBJ1-6, with D uncertain. The CDR3 has 14 amino acids. Germline V gene data show CDR1 as DFQATT and CDR2 as SNEGSKA (reference sequence). The CDR3 loop is CSARGLTDNSPLHF. The CDR3 DNA follows: TGTAGTGCTAGAGGTCTCACTGATAATTCACCCCTCCACTTT.

This clonotype came up a few times. The J gene is TRBJ2-7, the V gene TRBV6-1; TRBD1 agrees at 7 bases. The V gene end was trimmed by 7 bases and the J gene end by 2 bases; junction bases not matched to a gene: 5. Per the germline V gene, CDR1 is MNHNS and CDR2 is SASEGT. This CDR3 region has 13 residues. The CDR3 loop is CASIVRGTYEQYF. The DNA of the CDR3 is TGTGCCAGCATCGTCAGGGGGACCTACGAGCAGTACTTC.

This clonotype has a single count. The rearrangement joins TRBV4-2 to TRBJ2-7; D may be TRBD2 (6 bases). V was pared by 3 bases and J by 6 bases, with 18 bases between. Germline CDR1 LGHNA, CDR2 YNFKEQ. The CDR3 is 15 amino acids. This chain's CDR3 is CASSQLPGLSGEQYF. The CDR3 DNA follows: TGTGCCAGCAGCCAGCTACCGGGACTGTCGGGCGAGCAGTACTTC.

The chain joins TRBV24-1 to TRBJ2-3; 9 bases agree with TRBD1. J lost 4 bases, V lost 1 base, and 11 bases had no gene match. Germline V gives CDR1 KGHDR, CDR2 SFDVKD. The CDR3 extends over 18 amino acids. Here the CDR3 reads CATSDLWTGAAGSDTQYF. CDR3 coding DNA: TGTGCCACCAGTGATTTATGGACAGGGGCCGCAGGATCAGATACGCAGTATTTT.

The chain is built from TRBV3-1 and TRBJ2-5, with a tentative D call TRBD1 (5 bases). Trimming left V 8 bases short and J 5 bases short, with 21 bases between. The CDR3 is made up of 15 amino acids. Germline assignment: CDR1 LGHDT and CDR2 YNNKEL (reference sequence). The CDR3 reads CASGLKQVGRETQYF. The CDR3 nucleotides are TGTGCCAGCGGCCTGAAACAGGTCGGGCGGGAGACCCAGTACTTC.

The CDR3 DNA follows: TGTGCCAGCCTCCTAAGCGTAGAGACCCAGTACTTC. This sequence encodes CASLLSVETQYF. V usage is TRBV27 and J usage is TRBJ2-5, with D hard to call. The V end lost 8 bases, the J end lost 4 bases, and 11 bases lay between the germline ends. Per the germline V gene, CDR1 is MNHEY and CDR2 is SMNVEV (reference sequence). This CDR3 has 12 amino acids.